This TCR beta chain stems from a study of CD8+CD57+ T cells in acquired aplastic anemia. Genomic DNA was employed as the template in profiling TCR beta VDJ and CDR3. A single record per CDR3 protein comes from TCRdb applying MiXCR to the reads. The sample records about 100,000 distinct CDR3 sequences, under 60% being singletons. The CDR3 is 13 amino acids. In germline, CDR1 is SQVTM, CDR2 ANQGSEA. The ends were cut back, 3 bases at V and 5 bases at J, with 11 bases in the middle. The chain links TRBV29-1 to TRBJ2-1; D remains ambiguous. The source of this sequence is a human donor in good health, serving as a control. Sequencing was carried out using sorted CD4+, CD8+, or CD8+CD57+ T cells (not recorded which) from PBMCs. The CDR3, as DNA: TGCAGCGTTGATTCCGGGCCCCACAATGAGCAGTTCTTC. It yields the protein CSVDSGPHNEQFF.